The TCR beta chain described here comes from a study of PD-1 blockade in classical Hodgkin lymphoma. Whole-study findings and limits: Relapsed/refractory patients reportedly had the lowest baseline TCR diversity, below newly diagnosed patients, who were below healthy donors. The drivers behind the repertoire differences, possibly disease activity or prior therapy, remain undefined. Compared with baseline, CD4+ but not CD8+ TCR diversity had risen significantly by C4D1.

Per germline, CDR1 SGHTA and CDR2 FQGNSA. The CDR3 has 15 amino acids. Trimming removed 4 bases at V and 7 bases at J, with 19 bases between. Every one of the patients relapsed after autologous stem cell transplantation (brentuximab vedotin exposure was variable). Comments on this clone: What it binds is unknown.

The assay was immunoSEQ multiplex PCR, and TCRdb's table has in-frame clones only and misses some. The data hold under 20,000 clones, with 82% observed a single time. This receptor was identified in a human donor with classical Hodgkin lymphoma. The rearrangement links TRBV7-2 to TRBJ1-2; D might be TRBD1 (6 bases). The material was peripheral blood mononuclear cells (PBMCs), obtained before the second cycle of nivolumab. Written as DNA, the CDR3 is TGTGCCAGCAGCTCCGCCATACAGGGCACAAGTGGCTACACCTTC. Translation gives CASSSAIQGTSGYTF.